These T cell receptor beta chains were read from a single sample in a study of T-cell memory formation after mild COVID-19. One entry per CDR3 protein, called by TCRdb with MiXCR from the 5' RACE reads. Of under 300,000 distinct CDR3 sequences in the sample, 15% to 20% were seen once. Sequenced input: PBMCs or a T cell subset sorted from them (not recorded which). These receptors came from a man between 18 and 35 years old who had mild COVID-19 (a few samples of this study predate the infection). Cell type and time point are not known. The CDR3 runs from the conserved cysteine through the conserved F or W. D genes are given only for firm matches. Rows may omit the clone size; those that give it use once, few, many or a size class.

j_call clone_size d_call v_call cdr3_nt cdr3_aa
TRBJ2-1 few TRBD1 TRBV5-1 TGCGCCAGCAGCACCGGACAGGGGGCCCACAATGAGCAGTTCTTC CASSTGQGAHNEQFF
TRBJ1-2 NA NA TRBV6-6 TGTGCCAGCAGACGGGAAGGGTACGGCTACACCTTC CASRREGYGYTF
TRBJ1-5 few NA TRBV4-1 TGCGCCAGCAGCCCAGGGGAGGGTAGCAATCAGCCCCAGCATTTT CASSPGEGSNQPQHF
TRBJ2-3 few TRBD2 TRBV5-4 TGTGCCAGCAGCCCGGGGGGGGTACTCACAGATACGCAGTATTTT CASSPGGVLTDTQYF
TRBJ2-1 NA TRBD1 TRBV7-2 TGTGCCAGCAGTCGCGGGACAGGGCTCTACAATGAGCAGTTCTTC CASSRGTGLYNEQFF
TRBJ2-3 NA TRBD2 TRBV15 TGTGCCACCAGCAGAGATCTAGCGGGGGGCACAGATACGCAGTATTTT CATSRDLAGGTDTQYF
TRBJ1-1 NA NA TRBV15 TGTGCCACCAGCAGAGGTCTATGGTCCCTGCCTAACATGAACACTGAAGCTTTCTTT CATSRGLWSLPNMNTEAFF
TRBJ2-7 few NA TRBV18 TGTGCCAGCTCACAAGGGTCGACCTACGAGCAGTACTTC CASSQGSTYEQYF
TRBJ2-5 few NA TRBV5-1 TGCGCCAGCAGCGACCCCAGGGAAGAGACCCAGTACTTC CASSDPREETQYF
TRBJ2-5 NA TRBD1 TRBV7-7 TGTGCCAGCCCCCCCCCGGGACAGGGTTTAGAGACCCAGTACTTC CASPPPGQGLETQYF
TRBJ1-1 NA NA TRBV6-5 TGTGCCAGCAGTTACGACGGTGTTGGGGGCACTGAAGCTTTCTTT CASSYDGVGGTEAFF
TRBJ1-4 NA NA TRBV6-5 TGTGCCAGCGGTTCCCCAGGGGAGCGAGGAAAACTGTTTTTT CASGSPGERGKLFF
TRBJ2-3 NA TRBD2 TRBV7-9 TGTGCCAGCAGCCCCGGGACTATCTTCACAGATACGCAGTATTTT CASSPGTIFTDTQYF
TRBJ2-3 NA NA TRBV7-9 TGTGCCAGCATATGGGGTCCCAGCACAGATACGCAGTATTTT CASIWGPSTDTQYF
TRBJ2-3 few NA TRBV6-2/TRBV6-3 TGTGCCAGCCTGGTTGGAGATACGCAGTATTTT CASLVGDTQYF
TRBJ1-1 NA NA TRBV7-6 TGTGCCAGCAGCTCCCAGGACCAAGCTTTCTTT CASSSQDQAFF
TRBJ1-5 few NA TRBV7-2 TGTGCCAGCAGCTTAGGGGGGAAGCCCCAGCATTTT CASSLGGKPQHF
TRBJ2-7 NA TRBD2 TRBV5-6 TGTGCCAGCAGGCTAGCGGGGGCCCCCTACGAGCAGTACTTC CASRLAGAPYEQYF
TRBJ1-1 many NA TRBV20-1 TGCAGTGCTAGTTGGTGGGGGATTAGGAGGAACACTGAAGCTTTCTTT CSASWWGIRRNTEAFF
TRBJ2-5 NA NA TRBV6-6 TGTGCCAGCAGTTACTGGCGGGCGGCAGAAGAGACCCAGTACTTC CASSYWRAAEETQYF
TRBJ2-1 few NA TRBV11-1 TGTGCCAGCAGCCCCCCCAACTACAATGAGCAGTTCTTC CASSPPNYNEQFF
TRBJ2-3 NA TRBD1 TRBV2 TGTGCCAGCAGTGAAACAGGGGGCGTCGATACGCAGTATTTT CASSETGGVDTQYF
TRBJ2-3 few NA TRBV6-5 TGTGCCAGCAGTTACAATGCCCAGGCTAACACAGATACGCAGTATTTT CASSYNAQANTDTQYF
TRBJ1-1 few TRBD1 TRBV12-3/TRBV12-4 TGTGCCAGCAGTTACGGACAGGGGTACACTGAAGCTTTCTTT CASSYGQGYTEAFF
TRBJ2-7 NA NA TRBV27 TGTGCCAGCAGTTACGGACCCTCCTACGAGCAGTACTTC CASSYGPSYEQYF
TRBJ1-2 NA TRBD1 TRBV20-1 TGCAGTGCTGGGACAGCAGCTAACTATGGCTACACCTTC CSAGTAANYGYTF